This T cell receptor beta chain was obtained from a study of blood T cell repertoires in COVID-19. The overall study: There were acute and convalescent COVID-19 samples, and they came from the United States, Italy and Spain.

J gave up 3 bases and V 3 bases, and 10 bases lay outside the gene matches. Germline V gene sequence: CDR1 KGHSH, CDR2 LQKENI. CDR3 length: 16 residues. Some clones are missing from TCRdb's copy, which holds only in-frame ones; the method was immunoSEQ multiplex PCR. The data show a few hundred thousand clones, with approximately 86% seen just once and roughly 3% held by the top ten. This sequence joins TRBV18 and TRBJ1-1, with 7 bases fitting TRBD1. Sequencing was carried out using peripheral blood. The TCR was taken from a man aged 60 to 75 with acute or convalescent COVID-19. The DNA for the CDR3 is TGTGCCAGCTCACCTAGTCGACAGGGTTCGGACACTGAAGCTTTCTTT. Its protein product is CASSPSRQGSDTEAFF.